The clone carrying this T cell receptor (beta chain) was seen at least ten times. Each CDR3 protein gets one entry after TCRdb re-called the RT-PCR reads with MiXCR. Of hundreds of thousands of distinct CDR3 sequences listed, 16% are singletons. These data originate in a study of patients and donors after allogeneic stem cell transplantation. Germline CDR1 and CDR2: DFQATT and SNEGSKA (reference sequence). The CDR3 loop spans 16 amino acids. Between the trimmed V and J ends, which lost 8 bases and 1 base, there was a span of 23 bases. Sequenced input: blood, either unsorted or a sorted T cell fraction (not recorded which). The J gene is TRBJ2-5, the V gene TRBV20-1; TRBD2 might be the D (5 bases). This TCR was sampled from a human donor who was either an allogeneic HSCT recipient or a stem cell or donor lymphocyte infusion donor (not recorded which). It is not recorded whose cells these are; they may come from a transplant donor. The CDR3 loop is CSLADIGEYSQETQYF. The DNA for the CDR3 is TGCAGTTTGGCCGATATCGGGGAATACTCCCAAGAGACCCAGTACTTC.